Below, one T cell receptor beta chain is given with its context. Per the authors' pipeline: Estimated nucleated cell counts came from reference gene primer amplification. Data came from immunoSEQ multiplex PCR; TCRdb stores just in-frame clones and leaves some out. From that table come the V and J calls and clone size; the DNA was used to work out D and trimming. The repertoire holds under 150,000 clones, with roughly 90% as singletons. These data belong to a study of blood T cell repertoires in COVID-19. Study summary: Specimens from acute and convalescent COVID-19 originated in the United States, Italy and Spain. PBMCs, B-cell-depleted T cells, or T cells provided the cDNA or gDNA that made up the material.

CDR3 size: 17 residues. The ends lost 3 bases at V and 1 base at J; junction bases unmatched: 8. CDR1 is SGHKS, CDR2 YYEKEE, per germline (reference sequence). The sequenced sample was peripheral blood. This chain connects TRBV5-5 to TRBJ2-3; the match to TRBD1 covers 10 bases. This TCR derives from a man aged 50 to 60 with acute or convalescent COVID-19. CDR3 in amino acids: CASSWSTGTGGTDTQYF. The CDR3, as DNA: TGTGCCAGCAGCTGGTCTACCGGGACAGGGGGCACAGATACGCAGTATTTT. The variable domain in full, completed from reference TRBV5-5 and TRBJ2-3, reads DAGVTQSPTHLIKTRGQQVTLRCSPISGHKSVSWYQQVLGQGPQFIFQYYEKEERGRGNFPDRFSARQFPNYSSELNVNALLLGDSALYLCASSWSTGTGGTDTQYFGPGTRLTVL.